This T cell receptor beta chain is from a study of response to subunit inactivated influenza vaccine. TCRdb passed the RT-PCR reads through MiXCR, listing each CDR3 protein once. The sample includes some 550,000 distinct CDR3 sequences, around 21% seen only once; the top ten take approximately 3%. This clonotype was observed a handful of times. This sample was also put to use in a study of T cells expressing NK-cell markers. Turning to that study: The authors made TCR beta cDNA libraries by 5'RACE template switching. This switching added a universal primer site and UMIs. In sorted CD3+CD56+NKG2C+, CD3+CD56+NKG2C- and CD3+CD56-NKG2C+ T cells, TCR beta repertoires were obtained. An anti-gamma-delta TCR antibody confined sorting to alpha-beta TCR T cells across several of the experiments. Of the CD8+ T cells in more than five donors, about 1.0-7.0% belonged to dominant NKG2C+ clonotypes. In a few donors, dominant clonotypes made up about 28.3-60.1% of CD3+CD56-NKG2C+ cells.

Sequencing used CD4+ T cells sorted from PBMCs, obtained 11 to 12 days after vaccination. The TCR was taken from a man in his forties or fifties who received an inactivated influenza vaccine.

CDR3 sequence (DNA): TGTGCCAGCAGTTTGAGAGGGGCGACGAACACCATATATTTT. Translated: CASSLRGATNTIYF. This chain links TRBV28 with TRBJ1-3; a weak D match, TRBD1 (5 bases). Germline V lookup: CDR1 MDHEN, CDR2 SYDVKM. Trimming took 3 bases from V and 7 from J, leaving 13 bases between them. The CDR3 loop spans 14 amino acids.